Each of the 8 T cell receptor beta chains below was sequenced from the same sample in a study of response to subunit inactivated influenza vaccine. TCRdb itself ran the RT-PCR reads through MiXCR, one entry per CDR3 protein. Seen here are over 450,000 distinct CDR3 sequences, 10% to 15% observed once, and the top ten hold around 14%. The starting material was PBMCs from blood, obtained roughly 6 weeks after vaccination. These receptors all come from a middle-aged man who received an inactivated influenza vaccine.

This clonotype was counted at least ten times. The chain combines TRBV28 with TRBJ2-1; 9 nucleotides match TRBD1. The CDR3 runs to 15 residues. Germline V gene lookup returns CDR1 MDHEN and CDR2 SYDVKM. Unmatched junction bases numbered 9, after V lost 6 bases and J lost 6 bases. The CDR3 nucleotides are TGTGCCAGCAGAGTCGGGACAGGGATTATCAATGAGCAGTTCTTC. It specifies CASRVGTGIINEQFF.

The chain links TRBV6-5 to TRBJ2-1; 11 positions match TRBD1. V was clipped by 1 base and J by 6 bases; unmatched bases: 2. Germline CDR1 and CDR2: MNHEY and SVGAGI. The CDR3 is 15 amino acids. The CDR3 reads CASSYLGTGGNEQFF. The DNA for the CDR3 is TGTGCCAGCAGTTACTTGGGGACAGGGGGCAATGAGCAGTTCTTC.

This clonotype was seen only once. The rearrangement joins TRBV7-8 to TRBJ1-2, with a tentative D call TRBD1 (5 bases). Germline V lookup: CDR1 SGHVS, CDR2 FQNEAQ. V gave up 1 base and J gave up 8 bases, with 14 bases separating them. The CDR3 runs 14 residues. The DNA for the CDR3 is TGTGCCAGCAGCTTAGAAGGGGCAGGGCTCGGCTACACCTTC. This codes for CASSLEGAGLGYTF.

This chain uses TRBV6-2 or TRBV6-3 with TRBJ2-1; a weak D match, TRBD2 (6 bases). This CDR3 has 18 residues. The germline V gene encodes CDR1 MNHEY and CDR2 SVGEGT. The ends were cut back, 4 bases at V and 1 base at J, with 20 bases in the middle. The CDR3 loop is CASSFLGQNGGSYNEQFF. CDR3 coding DNA: TGTGCCAGCAGTTTTTTGGGTCAGAACGGGGGATCCTACAATGAGCAGTTCTTC.

The V and J genes are TRBV5-5 and TRBJ2-5; 8 positions agree with TRBD2. The CDR3 extends over 15 amino acids. Germline V CDR1 and CDR2: SGHKS, YYEKEE (reference sequence). The junction had 13 bases not matched to a gene; V was cut back by 7 bases and J by 5 bases. CDR3 bases: TGTGCCAGCGATGGGACCAGCGGGGGTTATGAGACCCAGTACTTC. As protein: CASDGTSGGYETQYF.

This clonotype came up a few times. This sequence joins TRBV29-1 and TRBJ1-4; TRBD1 matches at 7 bases. The CDR3 runs to 14 residues. CDR1 and CDR2 (germline): SQVTM, ANQGSEA. Trimming cost V 5 bases and J 5 bases; bases outside gene matches: 8. CDR3 amino acids: CSVSPGTVNEKLFF. DNA for the CDR3: TGCAGCGTTTCCCCCGGGACAGTCAATGAAAAACTGTTTTTT.

This rearrangement joins TRBV2 to TRBJ2-3; D possibly corresponds to TRBD2 (6 bases). V lost 7 bases to trimming and J lost 2 bases, with 10 bases between them. The CDR3 has 13 amino acids. Germline V gene sequence: CDR1 SNHLY, CDR2 FYNNEI. The CDR3: CASTRDFTDTQYF. CDR3 in DNA: TGTGCCAGCACGCGGGACTTCACAGATACGCAGTATTTT.

The chain combines TRBV5-6 with TRBJ2-7; the match to TRBD2 covers 9 bases. Germline CDR1 reads SGHDT; CDR2 reads YYEEEE. The CDR3 runs 15 residues. J was trimmed by 3 bases and V by 1 base; bases with no gene match: 5. The CDR3: CASSLSSGTNYEQYF. The CDR3 coding sequence is TGTGCCAGCAGCTTGTCTAGCGGGACAAACTACGAGCAGTACTTC.